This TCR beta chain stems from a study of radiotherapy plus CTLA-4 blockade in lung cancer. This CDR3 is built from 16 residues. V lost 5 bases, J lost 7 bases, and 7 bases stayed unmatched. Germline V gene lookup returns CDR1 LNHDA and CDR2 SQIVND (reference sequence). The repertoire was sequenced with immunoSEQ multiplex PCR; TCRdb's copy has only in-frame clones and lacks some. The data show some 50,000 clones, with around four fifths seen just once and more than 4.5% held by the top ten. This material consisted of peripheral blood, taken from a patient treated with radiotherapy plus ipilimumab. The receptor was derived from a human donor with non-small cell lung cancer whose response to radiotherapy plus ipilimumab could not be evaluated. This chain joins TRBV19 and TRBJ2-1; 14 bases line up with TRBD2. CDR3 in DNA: TGTGCCAGTAGTCTTACCGGGACTAGCGGGAGTAATGAGCAGTTCTTC. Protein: CASSLTGTSGSNEQFF.